What follows are 24 T cell receptor beta chains derived from one specimen sequenced in a study of blood T cell repertoires in COVID-19. The method was immunoSEQ multiplex PCR; TCRdb's version includes in-frame clones alone and lacks a portion of them. This sample has around 140,000 clones; approximately 84% occur once, and the top ten carry 17%. The sample taken for sequencing was peripheral blood. These receptor sequences come from a woman of 80 years or more with acute or convalescent COVID-19.

The rearrangement joins TRBV10-2 to TRBJ2-7; 8 bases align to TRBD1. Germline-derived CDR1 and CDR2 are WSHSY and SAAADI. V lost 3 bases and J lost 4; bases outside the gene matches: 2. CDR3 length equals 13 residues. The CDR3 sequence: CASSETGGYEQYF. CDR3 DNA: TGCGCCAGCAGTGAAACAGGGGGGTACGAGCAGTACTTC.

V usage is TRBV7-9 and J usage is TRBJ2-7; D unresolved. V was trimmed by 4 bases and J by 2 bases, leaving 3 bases between them. Looked up from germline, CDR1 is SEHNR and CDR2 is FQNEAQ (reference sequence). This CDR3 region has 11 residues. Here the CDR3 DNA reads TGTGCCAGCAGCTCGGCCTACGAGCAGTACTTC. It specifies CASSSAYEQYF.

This rearrangement joins TRBV4-1 to TRBJ2-1; TRBD2 aligns across 10 bases. The germline gives CDR1 MGHRA, CDR2 YSYEKL. The trim removed 0 bases at V and 12 bases at J, leaving 8 bases unmatched. The CDR3 has 15 amino acids. The CDR3 DNA follows: TGCGCCAGCAGCCAAGATATAACTAGCGGGATGGGGCAGTTCTTC. Its translation is CASSQDITSGMGQFF.

This clone appeared a single time. The rearrangement uses TRBV7-2 and TRBJ1-4, with D unresolved. From germline, CDR1 is SGHTA and CDR2 FQGNSA. The V and J ends lost 4 bases and 1 base respectively, with 13 bases between them. CDR3 length equals 16 residues. CDR3 protein: CASSSSLLGTNEKLFF. The CDR3 DNA reads TGTGCCAGCAGCTCTAGCCTACTGGGAACTAATGAAAAACTGTTTTTT.

The V call is TRBV7-9, the J call TRBJ1-1; 7 bases are shared with TRBD1. The CDR3 has 14 amino acids. Germline CDR1 and CDR2: SEHNR and FQNEAQ (reference sequence). V shed 7 bases, J shed 5 bases, and the junction held 10 bases outside the gene matches. The CDR3 sequence: CASTLQGWGTEAFF. DNA of the CDR3: TGTGCCAGCACCCTACAGGGGTGGGGAACTGAAGCTTTCTTT. Drawing the rest from reference TRBV7-9 and TRBJ1-1, the complete variable domain is DTGVSQNPRHKITKRGQNVTFRCDPISEHNRLYWYRQTLGQGPEFLTYFQNEAQLEKSRLLSDRFSAERPKGSFSTLEIQRTEQGDSAMYLCASTLQGWGTEAFFGQGTRLTVV.

This chain joins TRBV19 and TRBJ2-1; 7 bases are a match to TRBD1. This CDR3 has 14 amino acids. The germline gives CDR1 LNHDA, CDR2 SQIVND (reference sequence). Trimming at V came to 6 bases and at J to 7 bases, leaving 9 bases not matched to a gene. Written as DNA, the CDR3 is TGTGCCAGTAGGAGATCGACAGGGTGGAATGAGCAGTTCTTC. Its translation: CASRRSTGWNEQFF.

The V and J genes are TRBV5-4 and TRBJ2-5; 7 bases fit TRBD1. Germline trimming cut 5 bases from V and 5 bases from J; bases unmatched to any gene: 15. The germline CDR1 and CDR2 sequences are SGHNT and YYREEE (reference sequence). This CDR3 contains 16 residues. The CDR3 DNA reads TGTGCCAGCAGTGACCGACGGGGACAGTCCCGGGAGACCCAGTACTTC. Protein: CASSDRRGQSRETQYF.

The gene calls are TRBV4-1 and TRBJ1-1; the D gene is possibly TRBD1 (5 bases). The CDR3 totals 15 residues. CDR1 and CDR2 (germline): MGHRA, YSYEKL. V gave up 0 bases and J gave up 3 bases, with 11 bases separating them. The CDR3 sequence is CASSQDPGTYTEAFF. CDR3 nucleotide sequence: TGCGCCAGCAGCCAAGATCCTGGGACTTACACTGAAGCTTTCTTT.

The rearrangement links TRBV5-1 to TRBJ1-4; D gene unclear. The CDR3 length is 16 residues. Deletions cut 0 bases from V and 7 bases from J, with 16 bases between. Per the germline V gene, CDR1 is SGHRS and CDR2 is YFSETQ. The CDR3 nucleotides read TGCGCCAGCAGCTTGGAAGGTCGGGTGGAAGGTGAAAAACTGTTTTTT. This translates into CASSLEGRVEGEKLFF.

V is TRBV6-2 or TRBV6-3 and J is TRBJ1-2; a weak D match, TRBD1 (6 bases). The V gene's germline CDR1 is MNHEY and CDR2 SVGEGT. Trimming shortened V by 6 bases and J by 6 bases, and 23 bases separated the two germline ends. The CDR3 length is 16 residues. DNA of the CDR3: TGTGCCAGCAGCACAAAGAACAGGGTGACGGGACATGGCTACACCTTC. As protein: CASSTKNRVTGHGYTF.

The chain carries TRBV7-2 and TRBJ2-5, with D perhaps TRBD2 (6 bases). CDR1 is SGHTA, CDR2 FQGNSA, per germline. V lost 3 bases and J lost 4, with 9 bases in between. There are 13 residues in the CDR3. CDR3 sequence (DNA): TGTGCCAGCAGCTTTGGTAGCGGAGAGACCCAGTACTTC. Its translation: CASSFGSGETQYF.

The CDR3 DNA reads as TGCAGCGTTGAACAGGGGGCGGCTGGCTACACCTTC. Translation gives CSVEQGAAGYTF. The chain is built from TRBV29-1 and TRBJ1-2, with 8 bases lining up with TRBD1. This CDR3 has 12 amino acids. V gave up 2 bases and J gave up 7 bases; unmatched junction bases: 3. Germline CDR1 and CDR2: SQVTM and ANQGSEA. Full variable domain (remainder filled in from reference TRBV29-1 and TRBJ1-2): SAVISQKPSRDICQRGTSLTIQCQVDSQVTMMFWYRQQPGQSLTLIATANQGSEATYESGFVIDKFPISRPNLTFSTLTVSNMSPEDSSIYLCSVEQGAAGYTFGSGTRLTVV.

J is TRBJ1-6 and V is TRBV27; no clear D. Trimming took 3 bases from V and 0 from J, leaving 6 bases between them. The CDR3 covers 15 residues. Germline loops: CDR1 MNHEY, CDR2 SMNVEV (reference sequence). CDR3 loop: CASSFGSSYNSPLHF. DNA for the CDR3: TGTGCCAGCAGTTTTGGGAGCTCCTATAATTCACCCCTCCACTTT.

This clone was observed a handful of times. The chain couples TRBV19 to TRBJ2-1, with D possibly matching TRBD2 (5 bases). CDR1 is LNHDA and CDR2 is SQIVND in the germline V gene (reference sequence). The V and J ends lost 1 base and 7 bases respectively, with 14 bases between them. This CDR3 is built from 15 residues. CDR3 residues: CASSIANGVGNEQFF. CDR3 nucleotides: TGTGCCAGTAGTATAGCCAACGGGGTAGGGAATGAGCAGTTCTTC. Full variable domain (outside the CDR3, taken from reference TRBV19 and TRBJ2-1): DGGITQSPKYLFRKEGQNVTLSCEQNLNHDAMYWYRQDPGQGLRLIYYSQIVNDFQKGDIAEGYSVSREKKESFPLTVTSAQKNPTAFYLCASSIANGVGNEQFFGPGTRLTVL.

The rearrangement links TRBV2 to TRBJ1-1; D is possibly TRBD1 (6 bases). The CDR3 is made up of 14 amino acids. V gave up 4 bases and J gave up 0 bases, with 9 bases separating them. In germline, CDR1 is SNHLY, CDR2 FYNNEI. The CDR3 loop is CASSAGALNTEAFF. CDR3 sequence (DNA): TGTGCCAGCAGTGCAGGGGCCTTGAACACTGAAGCTTTCTTT.

The rearrangement links TRBV13 to TRBJ2-1, with a weak D call TRBD2 (5 bases). The CDR3 runs to 12 residues. Germline V lookup: CDR1 PRHDT, CDR2 FYEKMQ (reference sequence). Trimming cost V 4 bases and J 8 bases, with 9 bases left between them. DNA of the CDR3: TGTGCCAGCAGCTCAGAGGGCTATGAGCAGTTCTTC. This encodes CASSSEGYEQFF.

The rearrangement uses TRBV24-1 and TRBJ2-2; the D gene is possibly TRBD2 (5 bases). This CDR3 contains 16 residues. Germline V gene data show CDR1 as KGHDR and CDR2 as SFDVKD. V gave up 4 bases and J gave up 3 bases, with 14 bases separating them. The CDR3 nucleotides are TGTGCCACCAGTGACCAAGGAGGAAAGGACACCGGGGAGCTGTTTTTT. It specifies CATSDQGGKDTGELFF.

The chain carries TRBV6-5 and TRBJ2-1, with TRBD2 matching over 13 bases. The V gene end was trimmed by 4 bases and the J gene end by 10 bases; junction bases not matched to a gene: 4. The CDR3 sequence is 14 residues long. Germline CDR1 and CDR2: MNHEY and SVGAGI. CDR3 residues: CASSWTSGSEEQFF. Written as DNA, the CDR3 is TGTGCCAGCAGTTGGACTAGCGGGAGCGAGGAGCAGTTCTTC.

The V gene is TRBV9, the J gene TRBJ2-2; TRBD1 matches at 10 bases. CDR1 is SGDLS and CDR2 is YYNGEE in the germline V gene. V was clipped by 3 bases and J by 5 bases; unmatched bases: 7. The CDR3 runs to 16 residues. The DNA of the CDR3 is TGTGCCAGCAGCGCCCGACAGGGGGCAAGGACCGGGGAGCTGTTTTTT. Encoded protein: CASSARQGARTGELFF.

The V gene is TRBV2, the J gene TRBJ1-1; D unresolved. The CDR3 is 13 amino acids. Germline loops: CDR1 SNHLY, CDR2 FYNNEI. V gave up 6 bases and J gave up 1 base, with 9 bases separating them. In DNA form, the CDR3 reads TGTGCCAGCAGAATACACCCGAACACTGAAGCTTTCTTT. It encodes CASRIHPNTEAFF.

The chain combines TRBV5-6 with TRBJ2-5, with D tentatively TRBD2 (5 bases). This CDR3 contains 14 residues. Trimming pared 4 bases from V and 3 bases from J, leaving 13 bases between. Looked up from germline, CDR1 is SGHDT and CDR2 is YYEEEE. The CDR3 loop reads CASSQGLREETQYF. The CDR3 DNA follows: TGTGCCAGCAGCCAAGGGCTGCGGGAAGAGACCCAGTACTTC. Looking up the rest from reference TRBV5-6 and TRBJ2-5 gives the full variable domain: DAGVTQSPTHLIKTRGQQVTLRCSPKSGHDTVSWYQQALGQGPQFIFQYYEEEERQRGNFPDRFSGHQFPNYSSELNVNALLLGDSALYLCASSQGLREETQYFGPGTRLLVL.

The chain carries TRBV29-1 and TRBJ1-3; no reliable D call. Germline V gene lookup returns CDR1 SQVTM and CDR2 ANQGSEA. The CDR3 contains 13 residues. The V end lost 7 bases, the J end lost 0 bases, and 10 bases lay between the germline ends. CDR3 region: CSATAISGNTIYF. The CDR3 nucleotides are TGCAGCGCCACAGCTATCTCTGGAAACACCATATATTTT.

The chain joins TRBV29-1 to TRBJ2-1, with 7 positions matching TRBD2. Looked up from germline, CDR1 is SQVTM and CDR2 is ANQGSEA. The CDR3 has 14 residues. J lost 6 bases, V lost 0 bases, and 5 bases had no gene match. The CDR3 loop is CSVEEAGVGNEQFF. CDR3 DNA sequence: TGCAGCGTTGAAGAGGCGGGAGTAGGCAATGAGCAGTTCTTC.

CDR3 amino acids: CASSLQAGDPQETQYF. Written as DNA, the CDR3 is TGCGCCAGCAGCCTGCAAGCGGGGGATCCCCAAGAGACCCAGTACTTC. The rearrangement joins TRBV4-1 to TRBJ2-5; 8 bases line up with TRBD2. In germline, CDR1 is MGHRA, CDR2 YSYEKL. The J segment lost 1 base and the V segment lost 4 bases, leaving 8 bases of the junction unmatched. This CDR3 spans 16 amino acids.